The 6 T cell receptor beta chains reported below all come from one sample, sequenced in a study of blood T cells in healthy people across ages. The use of a sample-barcoded 5' primer and a J-beta primer mix characterized a second PCR of about 7 to 12 cycles. MiXCR was run by TCRdb on the 5' RACE reads, yielding one entry per CDR3 protein. The sample has roughly 1,000,000 distinct CDR3 sequences, almost 25% seen once; the top ten hold 0.75%. These data were also reused for a study on T cells of mothers and their children.

Sequencing input: blood. Receptor source: a girl aged 2-15 years in good health.

This clonotype has more than one count but fewer than ten. The J gene is TRBJ2-3, the V gene TRBV6-6; D is unclear. The CDR3 is made up of 15 amino acids. CDR1 is MNHNY and CDR2 is SVGAGI in the germline V gene (reference sequence). The ends were cut back, 8 bases at V and 6 bases at J, with 21 bases in the middle. The chain's CDR3 is CASYSLTPFSDTQYF. The CDR3 bases are TGTGCCAGCTACTCGCTTACCCCATTTTCCGATACGCAGTATTTT.

The sample holds a few counts of this clonotype. V is TRBV10-3 and J is TRBJ2-5; 11 positions match TRBD1. Judging by the DNA end, TRBJ2-1 fits better; the J call may be wrong. CDR1 is ENHRY and CDR2 is SYGVKD in the germline V gene. This CDR3 contains 15 residues. In nucleotides, the CDR3 is TGTGCCATCAACACACCGGGACAGGGGGTCCATGAGCAGTTCTTC. This encodes CAINTPGQGVHEQFF.

This clonotype has just a few counts. The V call is TRBV27, the J call TRBJ1-1; no clear D. Germline CDR1 is MNHEY and CDR2 is SMNVEV (reference sequence). Trimming removed 3 bases from V and 2 bases from J, with 7 bases in between. The CDR3 has 13 residues. The CDR3 DNA reads TGTGCCAGCAGTTTCATCGTTAACACTGAAGCTTTCTTT. As protein: CASSFIVNTEAFF.

CDR3 sequence: CASSLMGGYQETQYF. The DNA of the CDR3 is TGTGCCAGCAGCTTAATGGGCGGGTACCAAGAGACCCAGTACTTC. The chain carries TRBV7-3 and TRBJ2-5, with D possibly TRBD2 on 5 matching bases. Per the germline V gene, CDR1 is SGHTA and CDR2 is FQGTGA. This CDR3 comprises 15 residues. The V and J ends lost 1 base and 0 bases respectively, with 9 bases between them.

The chain carries TRBV7-8 and TRBJ2-7; a weak D match, TRBD2 (5 bases). V was clipped by 5 bases and J by 2 bases, with 16 bases between them. The CDR3 consists of 15 residues. Germline loops: CDR1 SGHVS, CDR2 FQNEAQ. For the CDR3, the DNA is TGTGCCAGCAGCATTTACAGCGGTCAGGCCTACGAGCAGTACTTC. Encoded protein: CASSIYSGQAYEQYF.

This chain links TRBV12-3 or TRBV12-4 with TRBJ2-3; the match to TRBD1 covers 7 bases. The CDR3 loop spans 15 amino acids. With V trimmed by 4 bases and J by 5 bases, 9 bases remained unmatched. DNA of the CDR3: TGTGCCAGCAGTTATACATTGACAGGGCGAGATACGCAGTATTTT. Translated, it gives CASSYTLTGRDTQYF.